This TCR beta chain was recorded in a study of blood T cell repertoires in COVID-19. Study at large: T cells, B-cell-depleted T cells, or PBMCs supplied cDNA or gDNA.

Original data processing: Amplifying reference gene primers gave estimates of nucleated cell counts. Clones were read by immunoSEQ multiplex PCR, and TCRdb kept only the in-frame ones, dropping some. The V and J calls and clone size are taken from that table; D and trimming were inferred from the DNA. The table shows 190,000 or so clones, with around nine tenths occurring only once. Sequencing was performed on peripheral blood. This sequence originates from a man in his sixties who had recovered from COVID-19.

The CDR3, as DNA: TGTGCCAGCAGCCTACTGCGGACTGAAGCTTTCTTT. This gives the protein CASSLLRTEAFF. V usage is TRBV3-1 (or the pseudogene TRBV3-2) and J usage is TRBJ1-1; D is undetermined. CDR1 is LGHDT, CDR2 YNNKEL, per germline (reference sequence). The CDR3 runs 12 residues. V lost 4 bases, J lost 5 bases, and 8 bases lay in between.